Included here is one T cell receptor beta chain sequence, with context. This specimen comes from a study of blood T cell repertoires in COVID-19. About the study: Italy, Spain and the United States were the sources of the convalescent and acute COVID-19 samples. Sources were T cells, B-cell-depleted T cells, or PBMCs; the material itself was cDNA or gDNA.

Authors' analysis steps: Amplification of reference gene primers provided the estimated nucleated cell counts. Sequencing was performed with immunoSEQ multiplex PCR; in TCRdb, only in-frame clones are kept and a portion is missing. The V and J calls and clone size come from that table; D and trimming were worked out from the DNA. The repertoire holds about 160,000 clones, with 80% to 90% as singletons. Trimming removed 2 bases from V and 1 base from J, with 18 bases in between. The V gene's germline CDR1 is SNHLY and CDR2 FYNNEI. This CDR3 is 18 amino acids long. Sequencing was done on a sample of peripheral blood. This TCR was sampled from a woman aged 60 to 75 who had recovered from COVID-19. The chain uses TRBV2 and TRBJ1-5, with D possibly being TRBD1 (5 bases). For the CDR3, the DNA is TGTGCCAGCAGTGAAAGGCAGGGTGGTCTGTGGAGCAATCAGCCCCAGCATTTT. This encodes CASSERQGGLWSNQPQHF.